The next 17 T cell receptor beta chains were all read from a single sample in a study of cytomegalovirus exposure and HLA in healthy donors. PCR employed 60 Vbeta and 13 Jbeta primers. The table came from immunoSEQ multiplex PCR; TCRdb's copy has only in-frame clones and leaves some out. The table records under 200,000 clones, 79% of them present only once. The source material was PBMCs. All receptors derive from a man between 35 and 55 years old in good health and CMV-seronegative.

In its sample, this clone was seen a few times. The chain uses TRBV11-3 and TRBJ1-1; 7 positions agree with TRBD1. Per the germline V gene, CDR1 is SGHNT and CDR2 is YENEEA. This CDR3 is 15 amino acids long. The V gene end was trimmed by 5 bases and the J gene end by 0 bases; junction bases not matched to a gene: 6. The CDR3 is CASSRGQAMNTEAFF. The CDR3 nucleotides read TGTGCCAGCAGCCGAGGACAGGCCATGAACACTGAAGCTTTCTTT.

The chain links TRBV5-5 to TRBJ2-3; 9 positions match TRBD1. Germline values: CDR1 SGHKS, CDR2 YYEKEE (reference sequence). V lost 4 bases, J lost 4 bases, and 1 base stayed unmatched. CDR3 length equals 13 residues. Here the CDR3 reads CASSRTGADTQYF. Written as DNA, the CDR3 is TGTGCCAGCAGCCGGACAGGGGCAGATACGCAGTATTTT.

This clone has a handful of counts. The V and J genes are TRBV28 and TRBJ2-1; D remains unclear. The CDR3 covers 16 residues. Deletions cut 4 bases from V and 0 bases from J, with 13 bases between. CDR1 is MDHEN and CDR2 is SYDVKM in the germline V gene. The CDR3 reads CASSSGGPSSYNEQFF. The DNA of the CDR3 is TGTGCCAGCAGTTCCGGCGGCCCGAGCTCCTACAATGAGCAGTTCTTC. The full variable domain, completed using reference TRBV28 and TRBJ2-1, is DVKVTQSSRYLVKRTGEKVFLECVQDMDHENMFWYRQDPGLGLRLIYFSYDVKMKEKGDIPEGYSVSREKKERFSLILESASTNQTSMYLCASSSGGPSSYNEQFFGPGTRLTVL.

V is TRBV11-1 and J is TRBJ1-1; D is perhaps TRBD1 (5 bases). The CDR3 totals 15 residues. Germline CDR1 SGHAT, CDR2 FQDESV (reference sequence). V was trimmed by 5 bases and J by 0 bases, leaving 13 bases between them. The CDR3 bases are TGTGCCAGCAGCCTCTGGGCAGGGCTGAACACTGAAGCTTTCTTT. It yields the protein CASSLWAGLNTEAFF.

This clone was seen only a few times. The rearrangement uses TRBV30 and TRBJ2-2; the D is unclear. V was trimmed by 4 bases and J by 1 base, leaving 7 bases between them. The CDR3 totals 13 residues. In germline, CDR1 is GTSNPN, CDR2 SVGIG (reference sequence). This CDR3 is CAWTQRNTGELFF. CDR3 coding DNA: TGTGCCTGGACACAAAGGAACACCGGGGAGCTGTTTTTT.

This sequence joins TRBV7-9 and TRBJ2-1; TRBD2 aligns across 10 bases. This CDR3 is 14 amino acids long. Germline loops: CDR1 SEHNR, CDR2 FQNEAQ (reference sequence). With 3 bases clipped from V and 7 bases from J, the junction kept 3 bases outside the gene matches. CDR3 DNA sequence: TGTGCCAGCAGCTTGCTAGCGGGAGATAATGAGCAGTTCTTC. This encodes CASSLLAGDNEQFF.

The chain uses TRBV9 and TRBJ2-3; possibly TRBD1 for D (5 bases). V lost 4 bases and J 5 bases, leaving 20 bases between the germline ends. The CDR3 extends over 16 amino acids. Germline V CDR1 and CDR2: SGDLS, YYNGEE. This CDR3 reads CASSSVGRTLGDTQYF. CDR3 sequence (DNA): TGTGCCAGCAGCTCAGTGGGGCGCACCCTGGGAGATACGCAGTATTTT.

The CDR3 protein is CASRAGNSPLHF. The CDR3 DNA reads TGTGCCAGCAGGGCAGGGAATTCACCCCTCCACTTT. This chain uses TRBV6-1 with TRBJ1-6, with a tentative D call TRBD1 (5 bases). CDR3 length: 12 residues. Trimming pared 6 bases from V and 7 bases from J, leaving 7 bases between. Germline values: CDR1 MNHNS, CDR2 SASEGT.

The chain couples TRBV2 to TRBJ2-1; 8 bases align to TRBD1. The length of the CDR3 is 12 residues. Germline assignment: CDR1 SNHLY and CDR2 FYNNEI. V shed 6 bases, J shed 16 bases, and the junction held 11 bases outside the gene matches. CDR3 DNA sequence: TGTGCCAGCAGCCCTTTCGGACAGGGCGTCTTCTTC. As protein: CASSPFGQGVFF.

The genes are TRBV13 and TRBJ2-1; 12 bases align to TRBD2. Germline CDR1 PRHDT, CDR2 FYEKMQ (reference sequence). Unmatched junction bases numbered 10, after V lost 3 bases and J lost 1 base. This CDR3 has 19 residues. The CDR3 DNA sequence: TGTGCCAGCAGCTTCGGTGGACTAGCGGGACCTTTATCCTACAATGAGCAGTTCTTC. Translating it yields CASSFGGLAGPLSYNEQFF.

The table lists this clone with a count of one. V usage is TRBV27 and J usage is TRBJ2-4; D may be TRBD1 (5 bases). The CDR3 is 15 residues long. Trimming removed 5 bases from V and 6 bases from J, with 17 bases in between. Looked up from germline, CDR1 is MNHEY and CDR2 is SMNVEV (reference sequence). The CDR3 reads CASSVQGLGSNIQYF. The CDR3, as DNA: TGTGCCAGCAGTGTTCAGGGTTTGGGGTCAAACATTCAGTACTTC.

The chain combines TRBV6-6 with TRBJ2-5, with 10 positions matching TRBD1. The CDR3 has 16 residues. Trimming cost V 6 bases and J 4 bases; bases outside gene matches: 11. Per the germline V gene, CDR1 is MNHNY and CDR2 is SVGAGI (reference sequence). Here the CDR3 reads CASRDAGTGDGETQYF. Here the CDR3 DNA reads TGTGCCAGCAGGGATGCCGGGACAGGGGACGGAGAGACCCAGTACTTC.

V gene TRBV10-3 combines with J gene TRBJ2-1; TRBD2 is a possible D gene (6 bases). The CDR3 extends over 16 amino acids. V lost 2 bases to trimming and J lost 4 bases, with 15 bases between them. Germline V gene lookup returns CDR1 ENHRY and CDR2 SYGVKD. CDR3 sequence (DNA): TGTGCCATCAGTGAGCCCCTCATGACTAGTTACAATGAGCAGTTCTTC. It translates to CAISEPLMTSYNEQFF.

Only a few counts were recorded for this clone. The chain recombines TRBV30 with TRBJ1-2, with TRBD1 as a possible D gene (5 bases). There are 13 residues in the CDR3. Trimming removed 0 bases from V and 8 bases from J, with 13 bases in between. CDR1 is GTSNPN, CDR2 SVGIG, per germline (reference sequence). CDR3 in DNA: TGTGCCTGGAGTGTAGGTTGGGGCACGGGCTACACCTTC. Amino acid sequence: CAWSVGWGTGYTF.

This clone was observed a few times. In DNA form, the CDR3 reads TGTGCCAGCAGCTCCCTCGGTGGGAGCGGGAGGGCCTTTGAGCAGTTCTTC. It translates to CASSSLGGSGRAFEQFF. The chain recombines TRBV13 with TRBJ2-1, with 10 nucleotides matching TRBD2. Germline values: CDR1 PRHDT, CDR2 FYEKMQ (reference sequence). J lost 9 bases, V lost 4 bases, and 15 bases had no gene match. The CDR3 is made up of 17 amino acids.

The table lists this clone with a count of one. The chain is built from TRBV28 and TRBJ1-3; D gene ambiguous. V lost 3 bases to trimming and J lost 1 base, with 10 bases between them. Germline V gene sequence: CDR1 MDHEN, CDR2 SYDVKM. The CDR3 totals 15 residues. CDR3 sequence reads: CASSFWTGSGNTIYF. The CDR3 DNA is TGTGCCAGCAGTTTTTGGACTGGATCTGGAAACACCATATATTTT.

The rearrangement joins TRBV2 to TRBJ2-3, with D perhaps matching TRBD2 (6 bases). The CDR3 is made up of 15 amino acids. The V gene lost 6 bases and the J gene lost 3 bases, with 16 bases spanning the gap. Per germline, CDR1 SNHLY and CDR2 FYNNEI. The CDR3 loop reads CASRRGVRETDTQYF. In nucleotides, the CDR3 is TGTGCCAGCAGGCGTGGCGTTCGGGAGACAGATACGCAGTATTTT.